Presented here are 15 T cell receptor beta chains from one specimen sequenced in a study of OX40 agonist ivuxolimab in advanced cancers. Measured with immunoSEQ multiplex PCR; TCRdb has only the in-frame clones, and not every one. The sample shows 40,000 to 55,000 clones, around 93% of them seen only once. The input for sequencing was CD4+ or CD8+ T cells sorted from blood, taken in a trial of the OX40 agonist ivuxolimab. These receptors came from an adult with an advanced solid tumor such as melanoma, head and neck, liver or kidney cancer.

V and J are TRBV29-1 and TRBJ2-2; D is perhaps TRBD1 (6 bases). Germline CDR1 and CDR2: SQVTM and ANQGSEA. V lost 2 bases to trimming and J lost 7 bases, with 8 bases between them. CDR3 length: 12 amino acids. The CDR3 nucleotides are TGCAGCGTTGAAACAGGGAACGGGGAGCTGTTTTTT. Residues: CSVETGNGELFF.

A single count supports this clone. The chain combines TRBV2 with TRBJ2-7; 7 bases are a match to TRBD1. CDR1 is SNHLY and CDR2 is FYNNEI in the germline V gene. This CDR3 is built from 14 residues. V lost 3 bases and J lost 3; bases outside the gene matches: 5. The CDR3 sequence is CASSDPGQSYEQYF. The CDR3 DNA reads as TGTGCCAGCAGTGACCCGGGACAGAGCTACGAGCAGTACTTC.

The CDR3 DNA sequence: TGCGCCAGCAGCATCTCCAGGGGGATTGGACCCGGGGAGCTGTTTTTT. Its translation is CASSISRGIGPGELFF. The chain combines TRBV5-1 with TRBJ2-2; 7 bases match TRBD1. J was trimmed by 6 bases and V by 4 bases; bases with no gene match: 12. Germline CDR1 is SGHRS and CDR2 is YFSETQ. The CDR3 has 16 residues.

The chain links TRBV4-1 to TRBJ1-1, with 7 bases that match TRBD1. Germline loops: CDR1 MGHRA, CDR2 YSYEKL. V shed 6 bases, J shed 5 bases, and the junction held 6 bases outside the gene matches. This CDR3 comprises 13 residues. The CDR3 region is CASREPGGTEAFF. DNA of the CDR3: TGCGCCAGCAGGGAACCAGGGGGTACTGAAGCTTTCTTT.

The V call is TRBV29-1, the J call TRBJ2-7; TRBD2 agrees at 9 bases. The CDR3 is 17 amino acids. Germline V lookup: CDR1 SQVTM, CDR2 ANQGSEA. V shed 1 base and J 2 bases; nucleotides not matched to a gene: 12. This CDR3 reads CSVEGSPTSGLTYEQYF. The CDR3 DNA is TGCAGCGTTGAAGGATCCCCAACTAGCGGGTTGACCTACGAGCAGTACTTC.

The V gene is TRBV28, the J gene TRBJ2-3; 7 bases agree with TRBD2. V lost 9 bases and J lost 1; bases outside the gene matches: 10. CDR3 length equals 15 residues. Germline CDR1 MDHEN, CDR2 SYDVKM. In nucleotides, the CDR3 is TGTGCCAGTCATTTGGCGGGAGTGGGCACAGATACGCAGTATTTT. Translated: CASHLAGVGTDTQYF.

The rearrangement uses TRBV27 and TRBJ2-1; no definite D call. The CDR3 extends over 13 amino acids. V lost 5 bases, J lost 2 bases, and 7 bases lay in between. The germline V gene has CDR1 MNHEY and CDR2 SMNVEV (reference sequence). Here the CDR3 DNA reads TGTGCCAGCAGTCCTATACCCTACAATGAGCAGTTCTTC. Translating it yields CASSPIPYNEQFF.

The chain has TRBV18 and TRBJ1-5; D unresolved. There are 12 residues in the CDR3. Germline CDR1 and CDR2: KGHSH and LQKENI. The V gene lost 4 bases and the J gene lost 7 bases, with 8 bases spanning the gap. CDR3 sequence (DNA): TGTGCCAGCTCACTAGTGGGGCAGCCCCAGCATTTT. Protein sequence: CASSLVGQPQHF.

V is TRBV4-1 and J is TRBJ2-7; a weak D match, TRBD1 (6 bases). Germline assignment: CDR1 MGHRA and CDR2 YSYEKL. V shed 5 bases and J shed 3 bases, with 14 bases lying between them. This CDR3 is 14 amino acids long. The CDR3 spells CASSAGTSNYEQYF. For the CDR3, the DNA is TGCGCCAGCAGCGCCGGGACATCGAACTACGAGCAGTACTTC.

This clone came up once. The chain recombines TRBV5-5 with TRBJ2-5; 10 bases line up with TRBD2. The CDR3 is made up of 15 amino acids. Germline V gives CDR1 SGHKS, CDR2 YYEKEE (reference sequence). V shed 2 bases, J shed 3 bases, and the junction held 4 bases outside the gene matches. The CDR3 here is CASSLWTSGEETQYF. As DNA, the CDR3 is TGTGCCAGCAGCTTATGGACTAGCGGAGAAGAGACCCAGTACTTC.

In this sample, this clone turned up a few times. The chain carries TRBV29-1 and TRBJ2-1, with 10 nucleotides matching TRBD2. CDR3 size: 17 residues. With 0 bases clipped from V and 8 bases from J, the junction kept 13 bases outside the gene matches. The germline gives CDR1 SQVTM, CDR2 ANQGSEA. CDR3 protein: CSVEDPSRSGRTDEQFF. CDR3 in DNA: TGCAGCGTTGAAGATCCATCGCGTAGCGGGAGGACCGATGAGCAGTTCTTC.

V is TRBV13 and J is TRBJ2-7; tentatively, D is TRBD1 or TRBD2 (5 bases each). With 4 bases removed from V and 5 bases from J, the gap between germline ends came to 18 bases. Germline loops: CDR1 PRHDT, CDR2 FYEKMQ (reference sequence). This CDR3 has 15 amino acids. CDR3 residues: CASSSSGTPLHEQYF. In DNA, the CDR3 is TGTGCCAGCAGCTCCTCGGGGACCCCTCTCCACGAGCAGTACTTC. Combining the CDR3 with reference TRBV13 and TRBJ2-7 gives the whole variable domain AAGVIQSPRHLIKEKRETATLKCYPIPRHDTVYWYQQGPGQDPQFLISFYEKMQSDKGSIPDRFSAQQFSDYHSELNMSSLELGDSALYFCASSSSGTPLHEQYFGPGTRLTVT.

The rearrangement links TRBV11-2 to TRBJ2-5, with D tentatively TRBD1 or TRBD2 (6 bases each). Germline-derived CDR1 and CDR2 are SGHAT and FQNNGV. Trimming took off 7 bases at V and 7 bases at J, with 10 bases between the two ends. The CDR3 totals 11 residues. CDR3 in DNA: TGTGCCAGCACGGAGGGGGGGACCCAGTACTTC. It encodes CASTEGGTQYF.

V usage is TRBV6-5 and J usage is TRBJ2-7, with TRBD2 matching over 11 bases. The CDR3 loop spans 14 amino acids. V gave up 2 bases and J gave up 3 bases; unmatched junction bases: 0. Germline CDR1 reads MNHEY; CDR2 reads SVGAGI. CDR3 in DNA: TGTGCCAGCAGTTACGGGACTAGCGGCTACGAGCAGTACTTC. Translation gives CASSYGTSGYEQYF.

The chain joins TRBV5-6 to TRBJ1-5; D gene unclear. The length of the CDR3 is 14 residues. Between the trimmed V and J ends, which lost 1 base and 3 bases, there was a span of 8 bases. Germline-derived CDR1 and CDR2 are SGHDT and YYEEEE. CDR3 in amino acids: CASSLWLINQPQHF. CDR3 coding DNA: TGTGCCAGCAGCTTGTGGCTGATCAATCAGCCCCAGCATTTT.